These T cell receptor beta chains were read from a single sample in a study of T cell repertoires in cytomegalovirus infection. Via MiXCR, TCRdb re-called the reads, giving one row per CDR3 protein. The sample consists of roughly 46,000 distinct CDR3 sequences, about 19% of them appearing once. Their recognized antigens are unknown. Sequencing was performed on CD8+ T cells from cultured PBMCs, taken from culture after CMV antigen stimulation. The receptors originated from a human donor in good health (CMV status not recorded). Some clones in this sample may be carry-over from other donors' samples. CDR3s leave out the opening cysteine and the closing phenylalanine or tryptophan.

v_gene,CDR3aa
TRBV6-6,ASSYSTVDTQY
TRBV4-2,ASSQDTTEAF
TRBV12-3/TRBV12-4,ASRTAGNEQF
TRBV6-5,ASSETGSEQY
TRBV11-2,ASSFDAGTADPHYGYT
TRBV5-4,ATSIPSGQETQY
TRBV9,ASSSQGDMNTEAF
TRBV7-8,ASTQIGTGEEKLF
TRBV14,ASSQETWAMNTEAF
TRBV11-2,ASSLRTEAYGYT
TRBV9,ASSVVDSYNEQF
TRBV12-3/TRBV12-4,ASSSRLAGVDEQF
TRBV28,ASRNYNSPLH
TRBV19,ASSRDRGNSNQPQH
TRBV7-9,ASSVSDTEAF
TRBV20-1,SAWTAYEQY
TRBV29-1,SVEAGDTFNTGELF
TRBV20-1,SARGEREGPDEQF
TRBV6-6,ASSRTGENSPLH
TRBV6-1,ASSEGQVRRNIQY
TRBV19,ASSSNEQF
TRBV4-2,ASSQEQGSTDTQY
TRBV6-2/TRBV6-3,ASSYTPGQGAENTEAF
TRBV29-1,SVETDSFGYEQY
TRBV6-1,ASSEAPRGLGNEQF
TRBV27,ASMQGLNYGYT
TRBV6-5,ASSYFRDRDFFGANVLT
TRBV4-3,ASSLGQNSPLH
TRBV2,ASSLWEDNQPQH
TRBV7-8,ASSPLVGGEQPQH
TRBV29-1,SANTGAEYGYT
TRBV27,ASSSGPIYNEQF
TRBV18,ASSLGPKGNSGANVLT
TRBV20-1,SARDPGLAGEQETQY
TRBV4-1,ASSHSDIYTGELF
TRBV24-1,ATLDSSGANVLT
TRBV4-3,ASSQEKTSANTGELF
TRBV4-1,ASSPPAEGGETQY
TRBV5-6,ASSQPWGQGGRGETQY
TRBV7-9,ASSSPREGSRSEQY
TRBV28,ASIDRGLYEQY
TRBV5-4,ASSLGLAIDNEQF
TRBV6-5,ASSLTELSPYGYT
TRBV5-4,ASSLASAGAEETQY
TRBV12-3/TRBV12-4,ASSLRSRSPLH
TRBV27,ASSLSDANEQY